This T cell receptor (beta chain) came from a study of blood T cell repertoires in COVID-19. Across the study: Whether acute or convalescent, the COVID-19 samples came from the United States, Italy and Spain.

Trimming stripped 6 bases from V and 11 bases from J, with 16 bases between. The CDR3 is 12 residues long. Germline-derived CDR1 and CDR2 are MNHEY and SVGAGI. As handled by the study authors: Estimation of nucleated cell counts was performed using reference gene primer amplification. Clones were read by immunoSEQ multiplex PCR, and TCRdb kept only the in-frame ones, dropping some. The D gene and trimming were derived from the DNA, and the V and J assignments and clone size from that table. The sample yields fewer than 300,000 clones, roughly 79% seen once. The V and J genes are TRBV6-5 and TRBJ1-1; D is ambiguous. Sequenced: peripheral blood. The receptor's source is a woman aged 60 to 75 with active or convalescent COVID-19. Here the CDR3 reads CASRAEPGAAFF. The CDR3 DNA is TGTGCCAGCAGAGCCGAGCCGGGTGCGGCTTTCTTT.